A selection of T cell receptor beta chains follows, all from one sample in a study of T cells after yellow fever vaccination. MiXCR, run by TCRdb on the 5' RACE reads, gives a single entry per CDR3 protein. The sample holds some 400,000 distinct CDR3 sequences, about 19% seen once. Sequences were derived from PBMCs, sampled before the yellow fever booster vaccination. These receptors came from a man between 18 and 29 years old who received the YFV17D yellow fever vaccine. The CDR3 runs from the conserved cysteine through the conserved F or W. The order of the fields is D gene, V gene, J gene, CDR3 length, clone size, CDR3 DNA, CDR3 protein. The D gene is left open where the match is weak. Size is stated for part of the rows, as once, few or many counts, or as a class when the clone is expanded.

D gene: TRBD1; V gene: TRBV6-5; J gene: TRBJ2-1; CDR3 length: 14; clone size: few; CDR3 DNA: TGTGCCAGCAGTGGGACAGGGGTATGGACTGAGCAGTTCTTC; CDR3 protein: CASSGTGVWTEQFF
D gene: NA; V gene: TRBV6-2/TRBV6-3; J gene: TRBJ1-1; CDR3 length: 18; clone size: NA; CDR3 DNA: TGTGCCAGCAGTTACTCGACCCCCTTAGTGCCAACCAACACTGAAGCTTTCTTT; CDR3 protein: CASSYSTPLVPTNTEAFF
D gene: NA; V gene: TRBV10-3; J gene: TRBJ1-2; CDR3 length: 11; clone size: NA; CDR3 DNA: TGTGCCTCCGAGGGGGGCGATGGCTACACCTTC; CDR3 protein: CASEGGDGYTF
D gene: TRBD1; V gene: TRBV28; J gene: TRBJ2-5; CDR3 length: 15; clone size: few; CDR3 DNA: TGTGCCAGCAGTTTCTTAGGGGGCCTCCAAGAGACCCAGTACTTC; CDR3 protein: CASSFLGGLQETQYF
D gene: NA; V gene: TRBV20-1; J gene: TRBJ2-1; CDR3 length: 13; clone size: NA; CDR3 DNA: TGCAGTGCAGAGGTGAATGCGCTCAATGAGCAGTTCTTC; CDR3 protein: CSAEVNALNEQFF
D gene: NA; V gene: TRBV7-2; J gene: TRBJ1-2; CDR3 length: 13; clone size: NA; CDR3 DNA: TGTGCCAGCAGCTTAAATGAGGGGGGTGGCTACACCTTC; CDR3 protein: CASSLNEGGGYTF
D gene: NA; V gene: TRBV20-1; J gene: TRBJ2-5; CDR3 length: 14; clone size: NA; CDR3 DNA: TGCAGTGCTAGAGCAACGTGGGGACAAGAGACCCAGTACTTC; CDR3 protein: CSARATWGQETQYF
D gene: NA; V gene: TRBV6-1; J gene: TRBJ1-1; CDR3 length: 10; clone size: few; CDR3 DNA: TGTGCCAGCAAGTACGGTGAAGCTTTCTTT; CDR3 protein: CASKYGEAFF
D gene: NA; V gene: TRBV6-5; J gene: TRBJ1-6; CDR3 length: 14; clone size: NA; CDR3 DNA: TGTGCCAGCAGCAAGCTGGGTTCTGATTCACCCCTCCACTTT; CDR3 protein: CASSKLGSDSPLHF
D gene: TRBD2; V gene: TRBV5-1; J gene: TRBJ2-3; CDR3 length: 18; clone size: NA; CDR3 DNA: TGCGCCAGCAGCTTGTTCCCGGGACTAGCGTCTAGCACAGATACGCAGTATTTT; CDR3 protein: CASSLFPGLASSTDTQYF
D gene: NA; V gene: TRBV11-2; J gene: TRBJ2-3; CDR3 length: 12; clone size: NA; CDR3 DNA: TGTGCCAGCAGCCTGGGCACAGCTACGCAGTATTTT; CDR3 protein: CASSLGTATQYF